These 12 T cell receptor beta chains were all obtained from the same sample, sequenced in a study of T-cell reconstitution after alpha-beta-depleted transplantation in children. Unique molecular identifiers were used to barcode this TCRbeta library. TCRdb analysed the PCR reads with MiXCR anew, one entry per CDR3 protein. This table has around 700,000 distinct CDR3 sequences, approximately 14% appearing once. Sequenced material: PBMCs, taken before TCRalphabeta/CD19-depleted stem cell transplant. Receptors originate from a girl aged 2 to 9 with congenital amegakaryocytic thrombocytopenia, due to receive a stem cell transplant.

This clonotype was observed a handful of times. CDR3: CASSLGQAAEAFF. The CDR3 nucleotides are TGTGCCAGCAGCTTGGGTCAGGCGGCTGAAGCTTTCTTT. V usage is TRBV5-5 and J usage is TRBJ1-1; D not certain. Trimming shortened V by 0 bases and J by 6 bases, and 9 bases separated the two germline ends. Germline V gives CDR1 SGHKS, CDR2 YYEKEE (reference sequence). CDR3 length equals 13 residues.

This clonotype was counted ten times or more. V and J are TRBV5-1 and TRBJ2-5; 7 bases line up with TRBD2. The germline gives CDR1 SGHRS, CDR2 YFSETQ. Germline trimming cut 9 bases from V and 5 bases from J; bases unmatched to any gene: 16. The CDR3 totals 15 residues. The CDR3 DNA sequence: TGCGCCACCAGGACTGACGGCGGGAGAGAGGAGACCCAGTACTTC. It yields the protein CATRTDGGREETQYF.

The J gene is TRBJ2-6, the V gene TRBV19; D uncertain. CDR1 is LNHDA and CDR2 is SQIVND in the germline V gene (reference sequence). The CDR3 runs to 15 residues. The V end was cut by 3 bases, the J end by 1 base, with 7 bases between. CDR3 coding DNA: TGTGCCAGTAGTATTGCAGGTTCTGGGGCCAACGTCCTGACTTTC. Translating it yields CASSIAGSGANVLTF.

This clonotype was detected only a few times. The gene calls are TRBV19 and TRBJ2-2; D is uncertain. Looked up from germline, CDR1 is LNHDA and CDR2 is SQIVND (reference sequence). This CDR3 is built from 15 residues. V lost 7 bases and J lost 3, with 15 bases in between. CDR3 sequence: CASTSLDEDTGELFF. The CDR3 region has the DNA TGTGCCAGTACCTCCCTTGACGAGGACACCGGGGAGCTGTTTTTT. The whole variable domain, remainder taken from reference TRBV19 and TRBJ2-2, is DGGITQSPKYLFRKEGQNVTLSCEQNLNHDAMYWYRQDPGQGLRLIYYSQIVNDFQKGDIAEGYSVSREKKESFPLTVTSAQKNPTAFYLCASTSLDEDTGELFFGEGSRLTVL.

For this clonotype: Given a much more abundant clone one base away, this may be a read error. The rearrangement uses TRBV12-3 or TRBV12-4 and TRBJ2-6; D call uncertain. With 8 bases removed from V and 3 bases from J, the gap between germline ends came to 8 bases. The CDR3 loop spans 13 amino acids. This CDR3 is CASLYYGANVLTF. DNA of the CDR3: TGTGCCAGCTTATACTATGGGGCCAACGTCCTGACTTTC.

This clonotype has ten or more counts. The rearrangement uses TRBV5-6 and TRBJ1-5, with 7 bases lining up with TRBD1. CDR3 size: 14 residues. Unmatched junction bases numbered 4, after V lost 2 bases and J lost 5 bases. Germline-derived CDR1 and CDR2 are SGHDT and YYEEEE. DNA for the CDR3: TGTGCCAGCAGCTTAGGGGGCCTACATCAGCCCCAGCATTTT. This encodes CASSLGGLHQPQHF.

The rearrangement links TRBV12-3 or TRBV12-4 to TRBJ1-6; D ambiguous. The CDR3 is 14 amino acids. V was shortened by 3 bases and J by 4 bases, with 7 bases between the two germline ends. CDR3 region: CASSFETYNSPLHF. CDR3 DNA sequence: TGTGCCAGCAGTTTCGAGACGTATAATTCACCCCTCCACTTT.

This clonotype has ten or more counts. The rearrangement uses TRBV5-1 and TRBJ2-3, with a tentative D call TRBD2 (5 bases). CDR3 length: 17 amino acids. Germline CDR1 SGHRS, CDR2 YFSETQ. V dropped 0 bases and J dropped 0 bases, with 14 bases sitting between them. For the CDR3, the DNA is TGCGCCAGCAGCTTGGGAACAGTAGCGTATAGCACAGATACGCAGTATTTT. Its translation: CASSLGTVAYSTDTQYF.

Ten or more counts support this clonotype. The rearrangement links TRBV11-2 to TRBJ2-3, with TRBD2 matching over 9 bases. Germline trimming cut 7 bases from V and 0 bases from J; bases unmatched to any gene: 8. This CDR3 comprises 16 residues. Germline CDR1 reads SGHAT; CDR2 reads FQNNGV. The CDR3 loop reads CASTNTLAGSTDTQYF. The CDR3 DNA reads as TGTGCCAGCACCAACACTCTAGCGGGAAGCACAGATACGCAGTATTTT.

V is TRBV12-3 or TRBV12-4 and J is TRBJ2-1; 9 bases align to TRBD1. V shed 4 bases, J shed 9 bases, and the junction held 4 bases outside the gene matches. This CDR3 contains 13 residues. The CDR3 region is CASSSWDRVEQFF. The CDR3 DNA reads as TGTGCCAGCAGTTCTTGGGACAGGGTTGAGCAGTTCTTC.

This clonotype was seen at least ten times. The chain couples TRBV20-1 to TRBJ2-5; D is undetermined. CDR1 and CDR2 (germline): DFQATT, SNEGSKA (reference sequence). CDR3 length: 13 amino acids. The V gene lost 1 base and the J gene lost 0 bases, with 6 bases spanning the gap. CDR3 region: CSARVDYQETQYF. The DNA of the CDR3 is TGCAGTGCTAGAGTTGACTACCAAGAGACCCAGTACTTC.

This clonotype was seen many times. The rearrangement links TRBV29-1 to TRBJ2-3, with 9 bases lining up with TRBD2. CDR3 length: 14 residues. The V and J ends lost 6 bases and 1 base, in that order; junction bases with no gene match: 5. Germline CDR1 reads SQVTM; CDR2 reads ANQGSEA. The CDR3 protein is CSVSTSGRTDTQYF. The CDR3 nucleotides read TGCAGCGTCTCGACTAGCGGTCGCACAGATACGCAGTATTTT.